Sequencing of this TCR beta chain was carried out in a study of OX40 agonist ivuxolimab in advanced cancers. Study-level results: Antigen targets of the expanded peripheral T cells went undetermined. At 0.1 to 3.0 mg/kg, CD4+ and CD8+ blood T cells expanded clonally by week 6.

TCRdb keeps only in-frame clones here, not all; method: immunoSEQ multiplex PCR. This repertoire shows around 20,000 clones, 65% to 80% found once; its top ten account for less than 9.5%. About this clone itself: The antigen is not known.

The CDR3 has 15 amino acids. Trimming took off 4 bases at V and 0 bases at J, with 10 bases between the two ends. From germline, CDR1 is SGHVS and CDR2 FNYEAQ. The sequence was obtained from an adult with an advanced solid tumor such as melanoma, head and neck, liver or kidney cancer. The specimen comprised CD4+ or CD8+ T cells sorted from blood, sampled in a trial of the OX40 agonist ivuxolimab. The chain is built from TRBV7-6 and TRBJ1-3; D gene unclear. The CDR3 DNA follows: TGTGCCAGCAGCTCCTCGGGCCTCTCTGGAAACACCATATATTTT. This codes for CASSSSGLSGNTIYF.